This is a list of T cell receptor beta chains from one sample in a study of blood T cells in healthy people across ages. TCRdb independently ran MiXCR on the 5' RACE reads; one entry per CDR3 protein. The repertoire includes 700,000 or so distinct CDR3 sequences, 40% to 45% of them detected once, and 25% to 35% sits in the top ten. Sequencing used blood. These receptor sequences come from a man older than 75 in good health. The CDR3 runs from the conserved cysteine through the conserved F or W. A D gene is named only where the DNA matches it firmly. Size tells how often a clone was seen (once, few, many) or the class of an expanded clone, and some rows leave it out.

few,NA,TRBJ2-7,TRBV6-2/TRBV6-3,CASSYWASAYEQYF,TGTGCCAGCAGTTACTGGGCCTCTGCCTACGAGCAGTACTTC
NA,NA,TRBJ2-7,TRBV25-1,CASISTGNVNEQYF,TGTGCCAGCATCTCTACCGGGAACGTCAATGAGCAGTACTTC
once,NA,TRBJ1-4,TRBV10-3,CATQGNGEELFF,TGTGCCACCCAGGGGAACGGAGAAGAACTGTTTTTT
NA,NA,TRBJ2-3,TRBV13,CASTSGDYTQYF,TGTGCCAGCACCTCCGGGGACTATACGCAGTATTTT
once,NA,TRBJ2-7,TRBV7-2,CASSPAGGASSYNEQYF,TGTGCCAGCAGCCCGGCCGGTGGGGCGAGCTCCTACAATGAGCAGTACTTC
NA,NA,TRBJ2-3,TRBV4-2,CASSQLGQSRTDTQYF,TGTGCCAGCAGCCAACTAGGACAGTCTCGCACAGATACGCAGTATTTT
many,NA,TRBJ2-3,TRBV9,CASSDSPDDTQYF,TGTGCCAGCAGTGACAGTCCGGACGATACGCAGTATTTT
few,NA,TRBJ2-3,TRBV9,CASSPRGGYGTDTQYF,TGTGCCAGCAGCCCCCGTGGAGGGTACGGCACAGATACGCAGTATTTT
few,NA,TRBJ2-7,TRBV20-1,CSARVQGTHEQYF,TGCAGTGCTAGAGTTCAGGGTACCCACGAGCAGTACTTC
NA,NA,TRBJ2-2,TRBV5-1,CASSVTRAAGELFF,TGCGCCAGCAGCGTGACGCGCGCCGCCGGGGAGCTGTTTTTT
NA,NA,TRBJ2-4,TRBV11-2,CASSAGHRVSKEQYF,TGTGCCAGCAGCGCCGGGCACAGGGTTTCGAAAGAGCAGTACTTC
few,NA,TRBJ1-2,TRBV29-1,CSVGDPPGKHTF,TGCAGCGTTGGGGACCCCCCCGGAAAGCACACCTTC
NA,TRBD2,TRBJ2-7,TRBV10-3,CAISELGGGLADYEQYF,TGTGCCATCAGTGAATTGGGGGGGGGACTAGCGGACTACGAGCAGTACTTC
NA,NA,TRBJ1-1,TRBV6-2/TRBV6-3,CASRTTEITEAFF,TGTGCCAGCAGAACGACAGAGATCACTGAAGCTTTCTTT
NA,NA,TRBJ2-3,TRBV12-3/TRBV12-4,CATSKLGDTQYF,TGTGCCACCTCCAAGTTAGGAGATACGCAGTATTTT
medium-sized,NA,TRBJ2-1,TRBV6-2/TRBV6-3,CATKRDRRNNEQFF,TGTGCCACCAAGCGGGACAGGAGAAACAATGAGCAGTTCTTC
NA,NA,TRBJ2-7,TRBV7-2,CASSLAVVRPNYEQYF,TGTGCCAGCAGCTTAGCAGTAGTACGGCCGAACTACGAGCAGTACTTC
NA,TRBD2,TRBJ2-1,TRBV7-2,CASGGRVQGGSYNEQFF,TGTGCCAGCGGCGGGAGGGTCCAGGGAGGATCCTACAATGAGCAGTTCTTC
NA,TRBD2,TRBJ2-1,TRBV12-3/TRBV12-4,CASSLRGLENNEQFF,TGTGCCAGCAGTTTAAGGGGACTAGAAAACAATGAGCAGTTCTTC
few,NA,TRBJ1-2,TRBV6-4,CASSDGGGYTF,TGTGCCAGCAGTGACGGAGGTGGCTACACCTTC
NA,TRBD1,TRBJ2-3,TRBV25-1,CASGQGRTDTQYF,TGTGCCAGCGGACAGGGCCGCACAGATACGCAGTATTTT
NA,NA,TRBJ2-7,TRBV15,CATSRAGLGGLYNEQYF,TGTGCCACCAGCAGAGCAGGTCTAGGGGGACTGTACAATGAGCAGTACTTC
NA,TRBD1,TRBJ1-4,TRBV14,CASSQGTTGENEKLFF,TGTGCCAGCAGCCAAGGGACCACAGGGGAGAATGAAAAACTGTTTTTT
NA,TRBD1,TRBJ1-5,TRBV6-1,CASRSRGQRQPQHF,TGTGCCAGCAGGTCCAGGGGGCAGCGTCAGCCCCAGCATTTT
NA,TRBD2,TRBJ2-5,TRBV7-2,CASSLALAGGSGTQYF,TGTGCCAGCAGCTTAGCTCTAGCGGGAGGGTCAGGGACCCAGTACTTC
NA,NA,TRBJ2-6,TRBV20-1,CSARETGRVGGANVLTF,TGCAGTGCTAGGGAGACAGGGAGGGTCGGTGGGGCCAACGTCCTGACTTTC
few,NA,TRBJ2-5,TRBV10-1,CASSESPGKETQYF,TGCGCCAGCAGTGAGTCGCCAGGGAAAGAGACCCAGTACTTC
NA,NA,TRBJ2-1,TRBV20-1,CSATGSLWGEQFF,TGCAGTGCCACGGGGAGTTTATGGGGTGAGCAGTTCTTC
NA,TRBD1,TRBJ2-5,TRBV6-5,CASSSAGTGKETQYF,TGTGCCAGCAGTAGCGCCGGGACAGGGAAAGAGACCCAGTACTTC
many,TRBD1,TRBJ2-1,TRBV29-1,CSVDRGFGYNEQFF,TGCAGCGTAGACAGGGGATTTGGGTACAATGAGCAGTTCTTC
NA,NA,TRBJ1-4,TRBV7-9,CASSSTENNEKLFF,TGTGCCAGCAGCTCGACAGAAAATAATGAAAAACTGTTTTTT
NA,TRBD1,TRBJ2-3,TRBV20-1,CSAPERGQRSDTQYF,TGCAGTGCGCCCGAAAGGGGACAGCGTTCAGATACGCAGTATTTT
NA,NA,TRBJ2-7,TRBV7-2,CARSLTIYEQYF,TGTGCCAGAAGCTTAACGATCTACGAGCAGTACTTC